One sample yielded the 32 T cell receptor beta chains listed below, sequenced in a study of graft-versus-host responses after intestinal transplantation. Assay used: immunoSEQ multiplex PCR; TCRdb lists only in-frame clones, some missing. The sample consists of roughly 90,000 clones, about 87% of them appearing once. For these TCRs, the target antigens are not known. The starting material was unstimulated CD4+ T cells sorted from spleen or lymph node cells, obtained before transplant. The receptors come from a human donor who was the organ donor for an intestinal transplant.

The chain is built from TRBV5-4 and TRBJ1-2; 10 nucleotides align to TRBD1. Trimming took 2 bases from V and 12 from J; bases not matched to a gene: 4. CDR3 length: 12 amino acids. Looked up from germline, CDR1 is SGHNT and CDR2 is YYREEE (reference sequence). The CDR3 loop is CASSLRDRGHTF. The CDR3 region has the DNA TGTGCCAGCAGCTTACGGGACAGGGGTCACACCTTC. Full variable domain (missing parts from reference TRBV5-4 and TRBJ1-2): ETGVTQSPTHLIKTRGQQVTLRCSSQSGHNTVSWYQQALGQGPQFIFQYYREEENGRGNFPPRFSGLQFPNYSSELNVNALELDDSALYLCASSLRDRGHTFGSGTRLTVV.

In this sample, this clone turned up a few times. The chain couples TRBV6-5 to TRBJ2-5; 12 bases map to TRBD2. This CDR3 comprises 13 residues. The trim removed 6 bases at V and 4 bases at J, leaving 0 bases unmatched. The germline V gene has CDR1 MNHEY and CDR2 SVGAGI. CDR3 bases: TGTGCCAGCAGACTAGCGGGAGGAGAGACCCAGTACTTC. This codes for CASRLAGGETQYF.

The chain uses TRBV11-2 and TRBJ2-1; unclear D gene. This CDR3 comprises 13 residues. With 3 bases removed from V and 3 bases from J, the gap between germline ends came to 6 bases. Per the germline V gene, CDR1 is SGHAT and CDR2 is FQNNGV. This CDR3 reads CASSFASYNEQFF. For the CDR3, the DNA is TGTGCCAGCAGCTTCGCTAGCTACAATGAGCAGTTCTTC.

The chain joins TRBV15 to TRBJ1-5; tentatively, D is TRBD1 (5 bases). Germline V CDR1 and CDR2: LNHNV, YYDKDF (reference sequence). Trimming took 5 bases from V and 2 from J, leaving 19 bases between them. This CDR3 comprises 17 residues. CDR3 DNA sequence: TGTGCCACCAGCCCCCCCAATCCGGGGGACGGCAATCAGCCCCAGCATTTT. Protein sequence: CATSPPNPGDGNQPQHF.

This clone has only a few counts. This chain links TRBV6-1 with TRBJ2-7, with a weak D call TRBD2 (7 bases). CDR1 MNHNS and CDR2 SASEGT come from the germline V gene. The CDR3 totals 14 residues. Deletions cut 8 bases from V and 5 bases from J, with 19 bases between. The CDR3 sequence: CASLPGGLVNEQYF. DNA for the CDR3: TGTGCCAGCCTCCCCGGGGGGCTAGTGAACGAGCAGTACTTC.

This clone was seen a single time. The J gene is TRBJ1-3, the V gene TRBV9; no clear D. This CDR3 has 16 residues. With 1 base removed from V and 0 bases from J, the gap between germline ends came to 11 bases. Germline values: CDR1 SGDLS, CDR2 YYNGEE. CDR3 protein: CASSVLVGPSGNTIYF. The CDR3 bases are TGTGCCAGCAGCGTATTGGTGGGCCCCTCTGGAAACACCATATATTTT.

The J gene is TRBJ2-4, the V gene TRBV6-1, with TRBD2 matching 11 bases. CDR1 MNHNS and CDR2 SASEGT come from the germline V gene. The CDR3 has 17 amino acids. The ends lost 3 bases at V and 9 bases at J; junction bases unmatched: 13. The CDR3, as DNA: TGTGCCAGCAGTGAGTATACTAGCGGGGGCGCAACAACCATTCAGTACTTC. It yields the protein CASSEYTSGGATTIQYF.

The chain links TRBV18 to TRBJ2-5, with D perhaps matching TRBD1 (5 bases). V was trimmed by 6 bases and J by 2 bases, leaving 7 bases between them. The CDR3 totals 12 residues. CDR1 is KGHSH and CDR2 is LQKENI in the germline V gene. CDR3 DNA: TGTGCCAGCTCTAGGGGACAAGAGACCCAGTACTTC. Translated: CASSRGQETQYF. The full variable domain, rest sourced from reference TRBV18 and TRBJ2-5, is NAGVMQNPRHLVRRRGQEARLRCSPMKGHSHVYWYRQLPEEGLKFMVYLQKENIIDESGMPKERFSAEFPKEGPSILRIQQVVRGDSAAYFCASSRGQETQYFGPGTRLLVL.

The CDR3 sequence is CASSPRDRGRGTF. CDR3 in DNA: TGTGCCAGTAGTCCCCGGGACAGGGGGCGCGGCACCTTC. The chain links TRBV19 to TRBJ1-2, with 12 bases matching TRBD1. The germline gives CDR1 LNHDA, CDR2 SQIVND (reference sequence). The CDR3 has 13 amino acids. The V segment lost 5 bases and the J segment 13 bases; nucleotides outside the gene matches: 8.

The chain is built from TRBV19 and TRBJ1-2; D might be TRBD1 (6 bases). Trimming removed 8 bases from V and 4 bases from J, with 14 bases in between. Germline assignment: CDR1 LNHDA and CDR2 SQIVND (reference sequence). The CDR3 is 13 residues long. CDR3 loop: CASGVGAGYGYTF. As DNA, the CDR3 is TGTGCCAGTGGGGTGGGGGCAGGCTATGGCTACACCTTC. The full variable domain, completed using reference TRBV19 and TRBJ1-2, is DGGITQSPKYLFRKEGQNVTLSCEQNLNHDAMYWYRQDPGQGLRLIYYSQIVNDFQKGDIAEGYSVSREKKESFPLTVTSAQKNPTAFYLCASGVGAGYGYTFGSGTRLTVV.

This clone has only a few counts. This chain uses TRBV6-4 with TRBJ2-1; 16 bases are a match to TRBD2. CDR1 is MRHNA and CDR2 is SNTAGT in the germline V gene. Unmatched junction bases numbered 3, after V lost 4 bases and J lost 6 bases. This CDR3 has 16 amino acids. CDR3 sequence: CASSAGTSGGANEQFF. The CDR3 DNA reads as TGTGCCAGCAGTGCCGGGACTAGCGGGGGGGCCAATGAGCAGTTCTTC.

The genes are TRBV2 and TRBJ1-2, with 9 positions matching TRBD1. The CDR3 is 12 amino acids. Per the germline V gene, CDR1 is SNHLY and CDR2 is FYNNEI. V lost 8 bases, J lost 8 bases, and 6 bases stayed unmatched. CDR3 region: CASQDRGSGYTF. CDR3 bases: TGTGCCAGCCAGGACAGGGGAAGCGGCTACACCTTC. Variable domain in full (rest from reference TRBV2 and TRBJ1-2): EPEVTQTPSHQVTQMGQEVILRCVPISNHLYFYWYRQILGQKVEFLVSFYNNEISEKSEIFDDQFSVERPDGSNFTLKIRSTKLEDSAMYFCASQDRGSGYTFGSGTRLTVV.

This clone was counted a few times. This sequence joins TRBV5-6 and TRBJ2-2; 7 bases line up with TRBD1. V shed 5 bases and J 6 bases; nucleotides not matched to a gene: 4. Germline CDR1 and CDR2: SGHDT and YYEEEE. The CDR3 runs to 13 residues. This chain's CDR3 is CASRGQRPGELFF. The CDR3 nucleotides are TGTGCCAGCAGGGGACAGAGGCCCGGGGAGCTGTTTTTT.

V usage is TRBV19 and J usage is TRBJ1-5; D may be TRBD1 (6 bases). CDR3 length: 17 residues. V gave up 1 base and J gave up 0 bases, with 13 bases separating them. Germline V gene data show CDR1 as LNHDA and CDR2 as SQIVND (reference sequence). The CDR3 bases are TGTGCCAGTAGTATAGTTGGGGGCCCTTATAGCAATCAGCCCCAGCATTTT. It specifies CASSIVGGPYSNQPQHF.

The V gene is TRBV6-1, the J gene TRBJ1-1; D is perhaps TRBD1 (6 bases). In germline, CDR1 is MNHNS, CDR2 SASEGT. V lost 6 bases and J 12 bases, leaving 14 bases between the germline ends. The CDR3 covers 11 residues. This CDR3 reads CASSQQGGPFF. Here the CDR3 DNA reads TGTGCCAGCAGCCAACAGGGAGGGCCTTTCTTT.

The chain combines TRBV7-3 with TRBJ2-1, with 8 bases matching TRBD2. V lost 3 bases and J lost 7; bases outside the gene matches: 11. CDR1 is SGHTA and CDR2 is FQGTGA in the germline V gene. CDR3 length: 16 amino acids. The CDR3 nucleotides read TGTGCCAGCAGCTTGAAGGGACTAGGGCGTCCTAATGAGCAGTTCTTC. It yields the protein CASSLKGLGRPNEQFF.

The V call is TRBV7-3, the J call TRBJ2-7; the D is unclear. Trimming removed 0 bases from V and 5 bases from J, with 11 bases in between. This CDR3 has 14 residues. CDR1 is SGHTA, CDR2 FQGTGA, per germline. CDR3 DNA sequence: TGTGCCAGCAGCTTAACAGAGAGCTTCCACGAGCAGTACTTC. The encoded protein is CASSLTESFHEQYF. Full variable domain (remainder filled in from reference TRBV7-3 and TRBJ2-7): GAGVSQTPSNKVTEKGKYVELRCDPISGHTALYWYRQSLGQGPEFLIYFQGTGAADDSGLPNDRFFAVRPEGSVSTLKIQRTERGDSAVYLCASSLTESFHEQYFGPGTRLTVT.

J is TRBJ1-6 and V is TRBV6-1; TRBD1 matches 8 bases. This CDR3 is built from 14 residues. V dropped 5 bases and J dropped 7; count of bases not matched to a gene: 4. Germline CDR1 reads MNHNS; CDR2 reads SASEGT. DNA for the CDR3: TGTGCCAGCAGTCGCAGGGGGCAAAATTCACCCCTCCACTTT. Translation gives CASSRRGQNSPLHF.

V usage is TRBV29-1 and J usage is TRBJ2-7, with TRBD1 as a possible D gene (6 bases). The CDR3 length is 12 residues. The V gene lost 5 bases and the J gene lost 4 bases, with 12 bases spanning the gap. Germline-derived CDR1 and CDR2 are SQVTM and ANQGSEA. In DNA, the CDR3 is TGCAGCGTTCAACCCCAGGGGTACGAGCAGTACTTC. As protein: CSVQPQGYEQYF.

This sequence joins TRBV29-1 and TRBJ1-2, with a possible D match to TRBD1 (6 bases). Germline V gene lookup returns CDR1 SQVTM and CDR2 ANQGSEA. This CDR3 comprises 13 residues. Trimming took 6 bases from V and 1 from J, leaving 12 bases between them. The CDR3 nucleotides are TGCAGCGTCCGCAGGGGTGGTAACTATGGCTACACCTTC. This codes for CSVRRGGNYGYTF. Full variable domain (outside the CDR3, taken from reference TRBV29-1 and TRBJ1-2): SAVISQKPSRDICQRGTSLTIQCQVDSQVTMMFWYRQQPGQSLTLIATANQGSEATYESGFVIDKFPISRPNLTFSTLTVSNMSPEDSSIYLCSVRRGGNYGYTFGSGTRLTVV.

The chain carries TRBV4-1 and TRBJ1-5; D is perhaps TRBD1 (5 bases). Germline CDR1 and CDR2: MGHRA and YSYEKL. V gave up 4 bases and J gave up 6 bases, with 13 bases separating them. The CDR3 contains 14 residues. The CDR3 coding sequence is TGCGCCAGCAGCCGGGCGCAGGGAGGTCAGCCCCAGCATTTT. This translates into CASSRAQGGQPQHF.

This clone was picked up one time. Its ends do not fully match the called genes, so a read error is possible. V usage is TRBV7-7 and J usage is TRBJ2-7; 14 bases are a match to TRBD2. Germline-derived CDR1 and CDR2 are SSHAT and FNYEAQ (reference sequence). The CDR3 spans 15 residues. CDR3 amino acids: CASSLTSGGEYEQYF. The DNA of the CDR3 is TGTGCTAGCAGCTTGACTAGCGGGGGGGAATACGAGCAGTACTTC.

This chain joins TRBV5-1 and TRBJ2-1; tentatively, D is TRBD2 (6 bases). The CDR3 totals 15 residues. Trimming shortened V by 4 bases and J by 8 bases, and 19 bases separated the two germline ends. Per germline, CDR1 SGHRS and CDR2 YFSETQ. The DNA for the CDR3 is TGCGCCAGCAGCCCCGGGACTCGGGGGTTGGATGAGCAGTTCTTC. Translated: CASSPGTRGLDEQFF.

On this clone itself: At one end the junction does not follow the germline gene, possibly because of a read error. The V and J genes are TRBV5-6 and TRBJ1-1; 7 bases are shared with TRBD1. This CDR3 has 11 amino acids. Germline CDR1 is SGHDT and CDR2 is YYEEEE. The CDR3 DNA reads TGTGCCAGCAGCTTGGGCGGGACAGCCTTTTTT. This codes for CASSLGGTAFF.

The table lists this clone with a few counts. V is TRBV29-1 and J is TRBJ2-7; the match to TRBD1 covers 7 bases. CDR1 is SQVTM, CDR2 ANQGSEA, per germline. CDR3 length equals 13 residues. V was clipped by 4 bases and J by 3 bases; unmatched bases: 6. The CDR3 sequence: CSVVRGQSYEQYF. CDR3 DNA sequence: TGCAGCGTTGTGAGGGGGCAAAGCTACGAGCAGTACTTC.

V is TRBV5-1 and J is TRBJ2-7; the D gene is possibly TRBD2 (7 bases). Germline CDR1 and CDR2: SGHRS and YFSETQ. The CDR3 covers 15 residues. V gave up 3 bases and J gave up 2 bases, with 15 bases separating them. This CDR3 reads CASSSGGAGTYEQYF. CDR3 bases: TGCGCCAGCAGCTCTGGGGGGGCCGGGACCTACGAGCAGTACTTC.

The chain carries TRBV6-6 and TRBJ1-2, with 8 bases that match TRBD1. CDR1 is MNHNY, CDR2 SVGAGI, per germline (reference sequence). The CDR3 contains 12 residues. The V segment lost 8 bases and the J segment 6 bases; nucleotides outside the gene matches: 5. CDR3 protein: CASDRGTDGYTF. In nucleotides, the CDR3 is TGTGCCAGCGACAGGGGCACGGATGGCTACACCTTC.

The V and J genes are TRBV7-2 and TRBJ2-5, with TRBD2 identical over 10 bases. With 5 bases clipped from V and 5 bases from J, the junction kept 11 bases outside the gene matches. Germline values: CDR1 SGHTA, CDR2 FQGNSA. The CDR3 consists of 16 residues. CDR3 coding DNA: TGTGCCAGCAGCCCAAGCCGAGCGGGAGGGCGGGAGACCCAGTACTTC. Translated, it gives CASSPSRAGGRETQYF.

The CDR3 DNA sequence: TGTGCCAGCTCACCAAGACTAGCGGGAGCCACCTACAATGAGCAGTTCTTC. Residues: CASSPRLAGATYNEQFF. The J gene is TRBJ2-1, the V gene TRBV18, with TRBD2 identical over 12 bases. This CDR3 region has 17 residues. V shed 2 bases and J 2 bases; nucleotides not matched to a gene: 4. Germline V gene lookup returns CDR1 KGHSH and CDR2 LQKENI.

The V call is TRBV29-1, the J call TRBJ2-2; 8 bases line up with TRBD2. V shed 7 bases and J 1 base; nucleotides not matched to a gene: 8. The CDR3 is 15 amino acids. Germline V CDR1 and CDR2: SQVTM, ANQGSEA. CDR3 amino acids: CSARGGTENTGELFF. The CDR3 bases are TGCAGCGCCCGGGGGGGGACCGAGAACACCGGGGAGCTGTTTTTT.

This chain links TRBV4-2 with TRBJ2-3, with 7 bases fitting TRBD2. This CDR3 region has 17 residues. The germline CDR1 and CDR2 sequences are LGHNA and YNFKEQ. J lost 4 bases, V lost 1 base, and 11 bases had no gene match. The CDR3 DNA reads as TGTGCCAGCAGCCAAGTCGGTTTCGGGGGAGGGGCAGATACGCAGTATTTT. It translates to CASSQVGFGGGADTQYF.

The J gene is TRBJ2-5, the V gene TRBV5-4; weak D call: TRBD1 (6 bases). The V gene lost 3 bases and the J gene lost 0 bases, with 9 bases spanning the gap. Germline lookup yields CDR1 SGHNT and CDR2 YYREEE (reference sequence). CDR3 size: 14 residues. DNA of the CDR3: TGTGCCAGCAGCTCGGCAGGGGACCAAGAGACCCAGTACTTC. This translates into CASSSAGDQETQYF.